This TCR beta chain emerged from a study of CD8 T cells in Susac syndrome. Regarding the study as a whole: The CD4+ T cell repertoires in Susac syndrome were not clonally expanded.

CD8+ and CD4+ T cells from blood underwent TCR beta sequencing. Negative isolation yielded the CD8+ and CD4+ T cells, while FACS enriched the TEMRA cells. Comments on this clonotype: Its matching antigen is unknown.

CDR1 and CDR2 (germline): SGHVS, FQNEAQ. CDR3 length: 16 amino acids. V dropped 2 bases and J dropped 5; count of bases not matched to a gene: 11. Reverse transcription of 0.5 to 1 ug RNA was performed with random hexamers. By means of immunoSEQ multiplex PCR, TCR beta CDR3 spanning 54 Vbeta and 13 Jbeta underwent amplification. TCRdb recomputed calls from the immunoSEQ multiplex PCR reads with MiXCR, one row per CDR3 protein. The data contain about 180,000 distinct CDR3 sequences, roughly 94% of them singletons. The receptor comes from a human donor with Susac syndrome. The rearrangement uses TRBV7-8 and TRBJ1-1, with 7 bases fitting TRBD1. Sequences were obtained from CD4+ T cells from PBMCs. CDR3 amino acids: CASSLKSGQGGTEAFF. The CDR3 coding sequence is TGTGCCAGCAGCTTAAAGTCGGGTCAGGGGGGGACTGAAGCTTTCTTT. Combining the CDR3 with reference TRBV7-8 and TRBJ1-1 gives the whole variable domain GAGVSQSPRYKVAKRGQDVALRCDPISGHVSLFWYQQALGQGPEFLTYFQNEAQLDKSGLPSDRFFAERPEGSVSTLKIQRTQQEDSAVYLCASSLKSGQGGTEAFFGQGTRLTVV.